The sequence of this T cell receptor beta chain was determined in a study of OX40 agonist ivuxolimab in advanced cancers. Study overall: Anti-PD-1, anti-PD-L1 or anti-CTLA-4 therapy given earlier was allowed, and 40% had some.

Of note for this clone: The antigen remains unidentified.

The germline CDR1 and CDR2 sequences are MDHEN and SYDVKM. CDR3 length: 13 residues. Individuals having autoimmune disease history or systemic immunosuppression were not enrolled. Study findings and constraints: CD8+ T cells averaged more expanded clones than CD4+. Clones of CD4+ and CD8+ blood T cells grew by week 6 at doses of 0.1 to 3.0 mg/kg.

The method was immunoSEQ multiplex PCR; TCRdb's version includes in-frame clones alone and lacks a portion of them. The profile shows about 69,000 clones, roughly nine tenths of them singletons. Specimen: CD4+ or CD8+ T cells sorted from blood, collected in a trial of the OX40 agonist ivuxolimab. The chain is built from TRBV28 and TRBJ1-5; possibly TRBD1 for D (6 bases). This sequence originates from an adult with an advanced solid tumor such as melanoma, head and neck, liver or kidney cancer. The CDR3 nucleotides read TGTGTCGTCAGGGGATATAGCAATCAGCCCCAGCATTTT. Translation: CVVRGYSNQPQHF.